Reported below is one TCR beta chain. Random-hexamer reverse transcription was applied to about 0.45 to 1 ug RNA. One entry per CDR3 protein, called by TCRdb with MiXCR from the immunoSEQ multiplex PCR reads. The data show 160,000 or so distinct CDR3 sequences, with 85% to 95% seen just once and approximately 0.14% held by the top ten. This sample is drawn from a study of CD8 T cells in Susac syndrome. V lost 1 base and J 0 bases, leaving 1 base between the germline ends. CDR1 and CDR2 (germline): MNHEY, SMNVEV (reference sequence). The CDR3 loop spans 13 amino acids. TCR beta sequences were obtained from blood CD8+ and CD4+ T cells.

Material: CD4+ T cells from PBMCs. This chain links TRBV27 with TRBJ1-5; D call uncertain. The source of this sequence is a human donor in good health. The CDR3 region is CASSLFSNQPQHF. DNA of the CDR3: TGTGCCAGCAGTTTATTTAGCAATCAGCCCCAGCATTTT.